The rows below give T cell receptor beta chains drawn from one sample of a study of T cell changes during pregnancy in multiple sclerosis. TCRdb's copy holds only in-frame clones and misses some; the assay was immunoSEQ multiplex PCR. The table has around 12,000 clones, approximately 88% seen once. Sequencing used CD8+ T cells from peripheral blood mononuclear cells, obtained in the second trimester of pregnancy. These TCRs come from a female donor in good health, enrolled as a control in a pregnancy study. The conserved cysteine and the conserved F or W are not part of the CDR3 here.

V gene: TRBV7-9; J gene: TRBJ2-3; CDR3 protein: ASSWGQGVADTQY
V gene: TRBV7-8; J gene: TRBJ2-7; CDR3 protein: ASSLLGGSYEQY
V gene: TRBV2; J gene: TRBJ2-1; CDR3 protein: ASSVQTGYNEQF
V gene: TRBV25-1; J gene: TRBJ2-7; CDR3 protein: ASSDPTRIYEQY
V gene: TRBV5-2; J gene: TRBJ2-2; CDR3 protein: ASSQPDRVTGELF
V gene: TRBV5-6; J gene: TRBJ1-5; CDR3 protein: ASSIGQGPNQPQH
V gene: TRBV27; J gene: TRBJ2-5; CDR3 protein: ASSSRGGTSGRPQETQY
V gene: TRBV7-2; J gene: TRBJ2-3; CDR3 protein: ASSRLAGFSPDTQY
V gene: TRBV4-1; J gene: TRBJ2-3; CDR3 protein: ASSLLGSTDTQY
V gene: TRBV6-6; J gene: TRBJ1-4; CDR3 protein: ASSYPAGQNEKLF
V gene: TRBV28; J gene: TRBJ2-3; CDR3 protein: ASSFGVRTDTQY
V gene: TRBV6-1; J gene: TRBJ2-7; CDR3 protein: ANAAGTGGYEQY
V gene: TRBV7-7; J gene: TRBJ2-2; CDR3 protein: ASSLTRQGELF
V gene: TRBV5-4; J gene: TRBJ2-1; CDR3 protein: ASSAGTSVYNEQF
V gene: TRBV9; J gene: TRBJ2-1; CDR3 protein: ASSVGAGVGNEQF
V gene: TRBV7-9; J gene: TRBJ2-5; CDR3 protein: ASSLPPTQETQY
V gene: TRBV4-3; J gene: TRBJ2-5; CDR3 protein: ASSQKTGGGSETQY
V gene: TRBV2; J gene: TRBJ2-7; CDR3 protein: ASAGQVADEQY
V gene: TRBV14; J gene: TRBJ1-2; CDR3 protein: ASSPSSGTYGYT
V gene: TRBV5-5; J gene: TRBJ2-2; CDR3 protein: ASSFSYSGNTGELF
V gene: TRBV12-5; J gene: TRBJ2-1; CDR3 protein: ASGLVGTGSDEQF
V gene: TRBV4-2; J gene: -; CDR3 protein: ASSQGDSYEQY
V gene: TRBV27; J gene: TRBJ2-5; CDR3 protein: ASSLWTGGETQY
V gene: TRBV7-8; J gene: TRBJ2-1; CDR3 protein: ASSLWPDGGGDLIYNEQF
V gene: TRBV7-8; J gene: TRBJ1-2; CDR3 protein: ASSSLSAERPTYGYT
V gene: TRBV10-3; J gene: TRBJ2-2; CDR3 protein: AIRAGTSGPGELF
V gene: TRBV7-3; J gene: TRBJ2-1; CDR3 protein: ASSLNGGTYSYNEQF
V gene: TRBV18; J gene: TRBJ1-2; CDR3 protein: ASSPQWGHHSNYGYT
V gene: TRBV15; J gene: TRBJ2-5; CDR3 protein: ATSRVGKMETQY
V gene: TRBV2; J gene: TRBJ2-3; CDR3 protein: ASSEEEVEVYTQY
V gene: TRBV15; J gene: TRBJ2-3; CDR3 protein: ATSRELPDTQY
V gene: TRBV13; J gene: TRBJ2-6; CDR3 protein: ASVPGQDLSGANVLT
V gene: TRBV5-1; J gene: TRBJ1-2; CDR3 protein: ASSVTGGDGYT
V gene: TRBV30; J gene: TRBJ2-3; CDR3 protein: AWNNLGADTQY
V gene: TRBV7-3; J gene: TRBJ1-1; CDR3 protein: ASSLLTF
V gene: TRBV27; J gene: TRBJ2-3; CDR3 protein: ASSFGADTQY
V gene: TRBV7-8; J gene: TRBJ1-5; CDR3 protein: ASSYTASNQPQH
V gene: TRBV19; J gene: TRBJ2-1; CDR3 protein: ASSPDNLYNEQF
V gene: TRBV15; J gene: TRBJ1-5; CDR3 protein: ATSRDRVNQPQH
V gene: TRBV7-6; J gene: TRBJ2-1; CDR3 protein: ASSLGLAGGAFEQF
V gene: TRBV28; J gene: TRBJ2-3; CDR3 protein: ASSPGLANTDTQY
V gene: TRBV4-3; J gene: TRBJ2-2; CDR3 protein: ASSQDAGQAPVGGELF
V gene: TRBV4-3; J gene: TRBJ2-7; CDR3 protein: ASSPGWRSFSDEQY
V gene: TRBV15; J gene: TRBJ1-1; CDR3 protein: ATGGDNTEAF
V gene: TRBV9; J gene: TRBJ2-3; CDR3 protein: ASSVLEGIDTQY
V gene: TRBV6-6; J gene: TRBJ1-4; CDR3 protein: ASEGWNEKLF
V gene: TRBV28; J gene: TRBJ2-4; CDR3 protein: ASRHRDRGPKNIQY